The table lists the clone carrying this T cell receptor (beta chain) with a count of one. This specimen comes from a study of PD-L1 blockade in urothelial cancer. TCRdb keeps only in-frame clones here, not all; method: immunoSEQ multiplex PCR. The repertoire includes fewer than 65,000 clones, roughly 87% of them detected once, and about 14% sits in the top ten. Indicated time point: pretreatment peripheral blood. Sequencing was performed on PBMCs, taken around atezolizumab (anti-PD-L1) treatment. The clonotype originates from a woman aged 60-75 years with urothelial cancer.

CDR3 amino acids: CASSLTGDYGYTF. The DNA for the CDR3 is TGTGCCAGCAGCTTGACAGGGGACTATGGCTACACCTTC. This chain joins TRBV5-5 and TRBJ1-2; 7 bases fit TRBD1. CDR1 SGHKS and CDR2 YYEKEE come from the germline V gene (reference sequence). This CDR3 region has 13 residues. V was pared by 1 base and J by 3 bases, with 0 bases of the junction left unmatched.